There are many counts of the clone carrying this T cell receptor (beta chain). The sample belongs to a study of T-cell reconstitution after alpha-beta-depleted transplantation in children. Trimming cost V 5 bases and J 13 bases, with 26 bases left between them. The CDR3 covers 16 residues. Germline CDR1 and CDR2: SGHVS and FNYEAQ. The authors prepared the TCRbeta library with unique molecular identifiers. TCRdb re-called the PCR reads through MiXCR, storing one row per CDR3 protein. The sample has about 230,000 distinct CDR3 sequences, 8% to 9.5% seen once. The source was PBMCs from the stem cell graft donor, collected from the stem cell graft. The sequence was obtained from a human donor who donated a stem cell graft to a child with acute lymphoblastic leukemia. V usage is TRBV7-6 and J usage is TRBJ2-2; D might be TRBD1 (5 bases). The CDR3 region is CASSPYGQGRRSGLFF. The CDR3 DNA follows: TGTGCCAGCAGCCCGTATGGTCAGGGCCGCAGGTCCGGGCTGTTTTTT. Full variable domain (missing parts from reference TRBV7-6 and TRBJ2-2): GAGVSQSPRYKVTKRGQDVALRCDPISGHVSLYWYRQALGQGPEFLTYFNYEAQQDKSGLPNDRFSAERPEGSISTLTIQRTEQRDSAMYRCASSPYGQGRRSGLFFGEGSRLTVL.